One sample yielded the 3 T cell receptor beta chains listed below, sequenced in a study of T cell responses to AZD1222 COVID-19 vaccine. The protocol was immunoSEQ multiplex PCR, while the TCRdb copy is restricted to in-frame clones and leaves out a portion. The table has around 120,000 clones, over 75% seen once. Sequenced here: peripheral blood, sampled on day 0 of AZD1222 vaccination. The receptor source for this set is an adult in good health.

The chain joins TRBV2 to TRBJ1-5; D unclear. Between the trimmed V and J ends, which lost 2 bases and 7 bases, there was a span of 15 bases. Germline V gene sequence: CDR1 SNHLY, CDR2 FYNNEI. The CDR3 has 15 residues. CDR3 sequence reads: CASSEQAVLGQPQHF. The CDR3 DNA follows: TGTGCCAGCAGTGAACAAGCCGTTCTCGGGCAGCCCCAGCATTTT.

The chain combines TRBV5-6 with TRBJ1-2; D perhaps matches TRBD1 (6 bases). V was clipped by 0 bases and J by 2 bases, with 20 bases between them. This CDR3 contains 18 residues. The V gene's germline CDR1 is SGHDT and CDR2 YYEEEE. The CDR3, as DNA: TGTGCCAGCAGCTTGGTTTTCACGGGGGCAGCAAAGAACTATGGCTACACCTTC. This sequence encodes CASSLVFTGAAKNYGYTF.

This clone was seen once. The chain links TRBV20-1 to TRBJ2-4; 9 bases map to TRBD2. The CDR3 loop spans 16 amino acids. V dropped 3 bases and J dropped 8; count of bases not matched to a gene: 14. Germline V gives CDR1 DFQATT, CDR2 SNEGSKA (reference sequence). The CDR3 sequence: CSASHLELAGRDIQYF. The CDR3 coding sequence is TGCAGTGCTAGTCACCTAGAGCTAGCGGGGAGGGACATTCAGTACTTC.